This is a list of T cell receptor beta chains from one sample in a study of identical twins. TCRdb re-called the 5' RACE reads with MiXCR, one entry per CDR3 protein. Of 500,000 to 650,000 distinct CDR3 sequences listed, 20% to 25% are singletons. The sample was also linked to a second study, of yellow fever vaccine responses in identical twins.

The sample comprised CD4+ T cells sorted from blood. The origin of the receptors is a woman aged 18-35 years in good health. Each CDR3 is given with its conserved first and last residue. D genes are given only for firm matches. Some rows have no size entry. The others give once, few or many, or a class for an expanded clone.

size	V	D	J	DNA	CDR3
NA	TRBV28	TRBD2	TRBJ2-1	TGTGCCAGCAGCACAACTAGCGGGAGGGCCGCTGGCAATGAGCAGTTCTTC	CASSTTSGRAAGNEQFF
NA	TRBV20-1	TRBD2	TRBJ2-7	TGCAGTGCTCCGGGACTAGCGGACTACGAGCAGTACTTC	CSAPGLADYEQYF
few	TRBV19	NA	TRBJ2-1	TGTGCCAGTAGTATAGCCGTTTGGAGGGATAACTACTACAATGAGCAGTTCTTC	CASSIAVWRDNYYNEQFF
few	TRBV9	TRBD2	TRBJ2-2	TGTGCCAGCAGCGTCTGGGGGGGAGACACCGGGGAGCTGTTTTTT	CASSVWGGDTGELFF
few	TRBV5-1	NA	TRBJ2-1	TGCGCCAGCAGCCCCGGACTAACAAACAATGAGCAGTTCTTC	CASSPGLTNNEQFF
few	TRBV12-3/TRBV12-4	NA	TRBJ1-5	TGTGCCAGCAGTCCCAGCAGGGGTCAGCCCCAGCATTTT	CASSPSRGQPQHF
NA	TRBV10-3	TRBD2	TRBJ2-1	TGTGCCATCAGTGAGGAGAAGAGTTCGGCGGGGGTTAGCAATGAGCAGTTCTTC	CAISEEKSSAGVSNEQFF
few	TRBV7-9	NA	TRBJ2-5	TGTGCCAGCAGCTCAAGAGGTACAGAAGAAGAGACCCAGTACTTC	CASSSRGTEEETQYF
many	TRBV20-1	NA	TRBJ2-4	TGCAGTGCTAGTCTTGGGAGCGTCCTAGCCAAAAACATTCAGTACTTC	CSASLGSVLAKNIQYF
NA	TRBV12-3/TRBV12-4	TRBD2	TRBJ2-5	TGTGCCAGCAGTTTTGGATCTAGCGGGGGGCCAGGGGAGACCCAGTACTTC	CASSFGSSGGPGETQYF
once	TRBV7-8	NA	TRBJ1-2	TGTGCCAGCAGCCCTGACAGCGGGGTTTTCAGTGGCTACACCTTC	CASSPDSGVFSGYTF
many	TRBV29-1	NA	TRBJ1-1	TGCAGCGTTGGGGAGAACACTGAAGCTTTCTTT	CSVGENTEAFF
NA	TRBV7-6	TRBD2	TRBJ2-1	TGTGCCAGCGGGAGCGGGAGGACTTCTGGGAATGAGCAGTTCTTC	CASGSGRTSGNEQFF
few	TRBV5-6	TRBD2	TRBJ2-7	TGTGCCAGCAGCCCTGGACTAGCGGGAGGGCCTAACTACGAGCAGTACTTC	CASSPGLAGGPNYEQYF
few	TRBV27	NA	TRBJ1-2	TGTGCCAGCAGTTTACACCAACCGACAGTCCTCTATGGCTACACCTTC	CASSLHQPTVLYGYTF
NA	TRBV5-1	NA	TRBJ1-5	TGCGCCAGCAGTCAAAGTTACAATCAGCCCCAGCATTTT	CASSQSYNQPQHF
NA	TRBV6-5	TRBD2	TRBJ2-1	TGTGCCAGCAGTTACTCTCGGGAGGGGTACAATGAGCAGTTCTTC	CASSYSREGYNEQFF
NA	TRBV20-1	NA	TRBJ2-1	TGCAGTGCTAGAGCGCCCCGATACAATGAGCAGTTCTTC	CSARAPRYNEQFF
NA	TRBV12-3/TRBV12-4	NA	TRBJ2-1	TGTGCCAGCAGTCCCCGGAGTGCCTCCTACAATGAGCAGTTCTTC	CASSPRSASYNEQFF
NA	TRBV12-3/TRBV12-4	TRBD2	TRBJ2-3	TGTGCCAGCAGTTTAGTAGCTAGCGGGAGCATTAGAGATACGCAGTATTTT	CASSLVASGSIRDTQYF
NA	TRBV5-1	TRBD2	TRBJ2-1	TGCGCCAGCAGCACCACTAGCGGCCAGAATGAGCAGTTCTTC	CASSTTSGQNEQFF
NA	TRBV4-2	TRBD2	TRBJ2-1	TGTGCCAGCAGCCATGGACTAGCGGGGGGATTGGATGAGCAGTTCTTC	CASSHGLAGGLDEQFF
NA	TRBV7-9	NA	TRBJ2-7	TGTGCCAGCAGCTTGACAAGCGGTGTACTGGAGCAGTACTTC	CASSLTSGVLEQYF
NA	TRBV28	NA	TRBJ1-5	TGTGCCAGCAGAAGAGAGGCCATGGGGACACAGCCCCAGCATTTT	CASRREAMGTQPQHF
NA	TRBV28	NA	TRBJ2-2	TGTGCCAGCAGTTTAACACAGGGCGTTCACACCGGGGAGCTGTTTTTT	CASSLTQGVHTGELFF
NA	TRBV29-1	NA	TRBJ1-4	TGCAGCGTTGAAATCGGGAGGAAGGCCGCGGGCGACATACTGTTTTTT	CSVEIGRKAAGDILFF
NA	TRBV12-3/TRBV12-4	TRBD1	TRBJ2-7	TGTGCCAGCAGTTTTTGGGACAGGGCTTACGAGCAGTACTTC	CASSFWDRAYEQYF
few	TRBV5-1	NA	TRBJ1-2	TGCGCCAGCAGCTTGTATCGACAGGAGAACCCCTATGGCTACACCTTC	CASSLYRQENPYGYTF
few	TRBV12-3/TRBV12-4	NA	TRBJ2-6	TGTGCCAGCAGTTTTACAGGGACCAGCTCTGGGGCCAACGTCCTGACTTTC	CASSFTGTSSGANVLTF
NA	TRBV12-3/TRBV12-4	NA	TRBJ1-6	TGTGCCAGCAGCTCTTCTGTGCCTCTTAATTCACCCCTCCACTTT	CASSSSVPLNSPLHF